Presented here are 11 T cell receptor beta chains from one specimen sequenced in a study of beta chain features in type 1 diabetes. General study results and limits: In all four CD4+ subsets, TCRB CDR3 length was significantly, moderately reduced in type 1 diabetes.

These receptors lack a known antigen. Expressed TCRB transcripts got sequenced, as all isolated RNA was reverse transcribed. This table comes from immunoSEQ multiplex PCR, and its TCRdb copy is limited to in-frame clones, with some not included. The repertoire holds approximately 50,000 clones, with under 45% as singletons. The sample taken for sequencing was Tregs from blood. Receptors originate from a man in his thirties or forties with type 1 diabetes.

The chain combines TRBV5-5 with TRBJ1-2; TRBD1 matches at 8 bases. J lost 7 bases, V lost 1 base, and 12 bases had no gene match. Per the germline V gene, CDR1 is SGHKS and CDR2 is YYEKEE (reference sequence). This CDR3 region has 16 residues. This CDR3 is CASSLKARGQRSGYTF. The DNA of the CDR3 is TGTGCCAGCAGCTTGAAGGCCAGGGGGCAGCGTAGTGGCTACACCTTC. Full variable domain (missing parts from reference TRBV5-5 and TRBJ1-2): DAGVTQSPTHLIKTRGQQVTLRCSPISGHKSVSWYQQVLGQGPQFIFQYYEKEERGRGNFPDRFSARQFPNYSSELNVNALLLGDSALYLCASSLKARGQRSGYTFGSGTRLTVV.

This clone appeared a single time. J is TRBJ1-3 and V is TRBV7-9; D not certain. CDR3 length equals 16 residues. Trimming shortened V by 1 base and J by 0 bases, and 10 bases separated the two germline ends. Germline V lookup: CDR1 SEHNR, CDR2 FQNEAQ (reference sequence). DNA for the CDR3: TGTGCCAGCAGCTTAGTAGTATGGTCCTCTGGAAACACCATATATTTT. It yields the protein CASSLVVWSSGNTIYF.

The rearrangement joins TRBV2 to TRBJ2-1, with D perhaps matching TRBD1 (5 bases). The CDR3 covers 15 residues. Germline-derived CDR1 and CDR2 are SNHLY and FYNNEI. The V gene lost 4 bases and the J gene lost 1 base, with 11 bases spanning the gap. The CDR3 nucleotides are TGTGCCAGCAGTGCAGGGCCGTCATCCTACAATGAGCAGTTCTTC. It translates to CASSAGPSSYNEQFF. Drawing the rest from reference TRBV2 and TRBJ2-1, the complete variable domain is EPEVTQTPSHQVTQMGQEVILRCVPISNHLYFYWYRQILGQKVEFLVSFYNNEISEKSEIFDDQFSVERPDGSNFTLKIRSTKLEDSAMYFCASSAGPSSYNEQFFGPGTRLTVL.

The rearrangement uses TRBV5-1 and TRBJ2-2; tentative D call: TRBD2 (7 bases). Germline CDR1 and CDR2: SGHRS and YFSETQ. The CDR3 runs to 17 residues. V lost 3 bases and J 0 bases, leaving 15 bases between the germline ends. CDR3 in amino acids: CASSSGGSGSNTGELFF. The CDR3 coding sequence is TGCGCCAGCAGCTCGGGGGGCTCGGGCTCGAACACCGGGGAGCTGTTTTTT. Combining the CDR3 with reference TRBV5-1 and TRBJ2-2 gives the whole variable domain KAGVTQTPRYLIKTRGQQVTLSCSPISGHRSVSWYQQTPGQGLQFLFEYFSETQRNKGNFPGRFSGRQFSNSRSEMNVSTLELGDSALYLCASSSGGSGSNTGELFFGEGSRLTVL.

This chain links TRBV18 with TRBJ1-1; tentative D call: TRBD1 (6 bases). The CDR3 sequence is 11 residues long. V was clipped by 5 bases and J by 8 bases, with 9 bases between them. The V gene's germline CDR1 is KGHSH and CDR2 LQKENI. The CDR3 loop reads CASSITGEAFF. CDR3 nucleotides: TGTGCCAGCTCAATTACAGGGGAAGCTTTCTTT.

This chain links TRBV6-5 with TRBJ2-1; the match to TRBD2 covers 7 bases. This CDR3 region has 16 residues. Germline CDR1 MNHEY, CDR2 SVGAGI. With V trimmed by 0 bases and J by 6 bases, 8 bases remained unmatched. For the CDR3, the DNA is TGTGCCAGCAGTTACTCCTGGACTAGAAGGGTCAATGAGCAGTTCTTC. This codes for CASSYSWTRRVNEQFF.

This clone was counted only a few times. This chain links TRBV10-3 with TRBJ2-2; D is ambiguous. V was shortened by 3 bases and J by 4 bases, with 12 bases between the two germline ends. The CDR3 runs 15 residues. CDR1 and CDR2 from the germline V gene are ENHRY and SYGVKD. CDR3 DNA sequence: TGTGCCATCAGTGAAAGAGGAGCCCCCACCGGGGAGCTGTTTTTT. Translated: CAISERGAPTGELFF.

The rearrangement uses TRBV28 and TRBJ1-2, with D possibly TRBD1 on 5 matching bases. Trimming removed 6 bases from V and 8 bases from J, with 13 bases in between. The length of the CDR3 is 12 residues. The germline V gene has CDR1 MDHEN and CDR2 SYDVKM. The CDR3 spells CASSIRRGGYTF. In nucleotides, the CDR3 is TGTGCCAGCAGCATCAGGAGGGGCGGCTACACCTTC.

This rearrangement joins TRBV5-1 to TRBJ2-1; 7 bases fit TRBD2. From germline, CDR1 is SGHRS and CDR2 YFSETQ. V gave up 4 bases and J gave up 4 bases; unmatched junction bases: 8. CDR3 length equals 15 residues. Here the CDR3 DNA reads TGCGCCAGCAGCCAATTCAGCGGGGATTACAATGAGCAGTTCTTC. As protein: CASSQFSGDYNEQFF.

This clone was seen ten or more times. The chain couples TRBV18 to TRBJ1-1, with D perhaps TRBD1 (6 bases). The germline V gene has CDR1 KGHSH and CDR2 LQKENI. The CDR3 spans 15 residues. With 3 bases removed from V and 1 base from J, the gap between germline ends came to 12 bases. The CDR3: CASSPEQGTNTEAFF. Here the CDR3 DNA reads TGTGCCAGCTCACCGGAACAGGGAACGAACACTGAAGCTTTCTTT.

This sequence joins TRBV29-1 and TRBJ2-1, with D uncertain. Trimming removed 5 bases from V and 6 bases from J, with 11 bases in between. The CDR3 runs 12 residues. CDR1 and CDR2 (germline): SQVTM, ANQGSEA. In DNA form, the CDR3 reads TGCAGCGTTTATACACCGCCCAATGAGCAGTTCTTC. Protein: CSVYTPPNEQFF.